The next 32 T cell receptor beta chains were all read from a single sample in a study of spatial heterogeneity in lung cancer. Findings of the study overall: Expanded alpha and beta TCR counts within tumors tracked tumor mutation counts.

The time point was: sample taken at primary tumor resection. TCRdb used MiXCR to reprocess the 5' RACE reads, holding one entry per CDR3 protein. Of roughly 28,000 distinct CDR3 sequences detected, 7.1% appear once; the ten largest clones hold around 24%. Their antigens are not known. This specimen was lung tumor tissue, taken at surgery. These receptor sequences come from a male donor with early-stage non-small cell lung cancer.

The V gene is TRBV7-9, the J gene TRBJ2-3; D may be TRBD1 (6 bases). Germline V gene data show CDR1 as SEHNR and CDR2 as FQNEAQ (reference sequence). This CDR3 region has 15 residues. Trimming removed 5 bases at V and 0 bases at J, with 12 bases between. The CDR3: CASSNWTASTDTQYF. CDR3 DNA sequence: TGTGCCAGCAGCAACTGGACAGCTAGCACAGATACGCAGTATTTT.

The table lists this clonotype with many counts. The rearrangement links TRBV7-8 to TRBJ2-1; 10 bases are shared with TRBD2. This CDR3 is 17 amino acids long. Germline CDR1 reads SGHVS; CDR2 reads FQNEAQ. The V and J ends lost 5 bases and 0 bases, in that order; junction bases with no gene match: 7. CDR3 sequence: CASSVGAGGISYNEQFF. The CDR3 coding sequence is TGTGCCAGCAGCGTGGGAGCGGGGGGGATCTCCTACAATGAGCAGTTCTTC. The full variable domain, with the rest looked up from reference TRBV7-8 and TRBJ2-1, is GAGVSQSPRYKVAKRGQDVALRCDPISGHVSLFWYQQALGQGPEFLTYFQNEAQLDKSGLPSDRFFAERPEGSVSTLKIQRTQQEDSAVYLCASSVGAGGISYNEQFFGPGTRLTVL.

This clonotype was counted at least ten times. This chain joins TRBV14 and TRBJ1-1; D is uncertain. V was pared by 4 bases and J by 0 bases, with 6 bases between. Germline values: CDR1 SGHDN, CDR2 FVKESK. CDR3 length: 13 amino acids. For the CDR3, the DNA is TGTGCCAGCAGCCGGTCTATGAACACTGAAGCTTTCTTT. The encoded protein is CASSRSMNTEAFF.

This clonotype came up many times. In DNA form, the CDR3 reads TGTGCCAGCAGTTTAGGCGGGGGCCGGGCCTACGAGCAGTACTTC. This sequence encodes CASSLGGGRAYEQYF. This chain uses TRBV28 with TRBJ2-7; D might be TRBD2 (7 bases). Germline-derived CDR1 and CDR2 are MDHEN and SYDVKM. The CDR3 spans 15 residues. Deletions cut 2 bases from V and 2 bases from J, with 13 bases between. Filled out from reference TRBV28 and TRBJ2-7, the complete variable domain reads DVKVTQSSRYLVKRTGEKVFLECVQDMDHENMFWYRQDPGLGLRLIYFSYDVKMKEKGDIPEGYSVSREKKERFSLILESASTNQTSMYLCASSLGGGRAYEQYFGPGTRLTVT.

The gene calls are TRBV25-1 and TRBJ2-7, with D maybe TRBD2 (5 bases). This CDR3 has 13 amino acids. In germline, CDR1 is MGHDK, CDR2 SYGVNS. Trimming took off 5 bases at V and 5 bases at J, with 13 bases between the two ends. The CDR3 sequence is CASSHPYGDEQYF. CDR3 coding DNA: TGTGCCAGCAGTCACCCTTACGGGGACGAGCAGTACTTC.

The rearrangement joins TRBV5-6 to TRBJ2-1; perhaps TRBD2 as D (5 bases). V was cut by 1 base and J by 8 bases, with 10 bases left in between. Germline-derived CDR1 and CDR2 are SGHDT and YYEEEE. This CDR3 has 13 amino acids. CDR3 sequence: CASSLWRIDEQFF. The CDR3 nucleotides read TGTGCCAGCAGCTTGTGGAGGATCGATGAGCAGTTCTTC.

This clonotype showed up many times. The rearrangement uses TRBV20-1 and TRBJ2-2; D is unresolved. CDR1 and CDR2 from the germline V gene are DFQATT and SNEGSKA (reference sequence). V was clipped by 2 bases and J by 5 bases, with 15 bases between them. This CDR3 is 15 amino acids long. CDR3 amino acids: CSARRNPTGTGELFF. DNA of the CDR3: TGCAGTGCTAGAAGGAATCCGACTGGGACCGGGGAGCTGTTTTTT.

This clonotype was detected ten times or more. DNA of the CDR3: TGCGCCAGCAGCTTGGGACAGGGGGGCTACGAGCAGTACTTC. This sequence encodes CASSLGQGGYEQYF. This chain joins TRBV5-1 and TRBJ2-7; 9 nucleotides match TRBD1. CDR1 is SGHRS and CDR2 is YFSETQ in the germline V gene. Trimming at V came to 0 bases and at J to 3 bases, leaving 1 base not matched to a gene. This CDR3 comprises 14 residues.

The sample holds many counts of this clonotype. The rearrangement links TRBV27 to TRBJ1-5; unclear D gene. The germline gives CDR1 MNHEY, CDR2 SMNVEV (reference sequence). Trimming removed 4 bases at V and 4 bases at J, with 5 bases between. There are 12 residues in the CDR3. The CDR3 bases are TGTGCCAGCAGTTCAAGAAATCAGCCCCAGCATTTT. Translation gives CASSSRNQPQHF.

This clonotype was seen ten or more times. The chain recombines TRBV25-1 with TRBJ2-7, with D unclear. From germline, CDR1 is MGHDK and CDR2 SYGVNS. V lost 1 base to trimming and J lost 4 bases, with 8 bases between them. CDR3 length: 13 residues. CDR3 sequence reads: CASSEFWGYEQYF. As DNA, the CDR3 is TGTGCCAGCAGTGAATTTTGGGGTTACGAGCAGTACTTC.

In this sample, this clonotype turned up many times. V is TRBV9 and J is TRBJ2-6; 11 bases are a match to TRBD1. The germline gives CDR1 SGDLS, CDR2 YYNGEE. V was clipped by 4 bases and J by 0 bases; unmatched bases: 3. This CDR3 has 17 amino acids. DNA for the CDR3: TGTGCCAGCAGCCAAGGGACAGGGGGCTCTGGGGCCAACGTCCTGACTTTC. Translating gives CASSQGTGGSGANVLTF.

This chain joins TRBV20-1 and TRBJ2-3; 9 bases line up with TRBD2. Germline trimming cut 3 bases from V and 1 base from J; bases unmatched to any gene: 2. Per the germline V gene, CDR1 is DFQATT and CDR2 is SNEGSKA (reference sequence). The CDR3 is 14 amino acids. CDR3 loop: CSASQRGGTDTQYF. CDR3 nucleotide sequence: TGCAGTGCTAGTCAGCGGGGGGGCACAGATACGCAGTATTTT.

The V call is TRBV6-1, the J call TRBJ2-3; 9 bases fit TRBD2. This CDR3 is built from 16 residues. CDR1 is MNHNS, CDR2 SASEGT, per germline. V lost 4 bases to trimming and J lost 0 bases; unmatched junction nucleotides: 5. CDR3 residues: CASSAWLAGSTDTQYF. Written as DNA, the CDR3 is TGTGCCAGCAGTGCATGGCTAGCGGGGAGCACAGATACGCAGTATTTT.

This clonotype was picked up a small number of times. The chain has TRBV5-1 and TRBJ2-1; 10 nucleotides match TRBD2. Germline V gene sequence: CDR1 SGHRS, CDR2 YFSETQ. This CDR3 comprises 15 residues. Trimming removed 0 bases from V and 10 bases from J; junction bases left unmatched: 7. CDR3 coding DNA: TGCGCCAGCAGCTTGGAGAGCGGGGGGGCCCGCGAGCAGTTCTTC. Its protein is CASSLESGGAREQFF.

This clonotype was recorded a few times. This chain links TRBV20-1 with TRBJ1-4; D remains unclear. Germline V gene data show CDR1 as DFQATT and CDR2 as SNEGSKA (reference sequence). The V gene lost 6 bases and the J gene lost 4 bases, with 12 bases spanning the gap. This CDR3 is 13 amino acids long. CDR3 bases: TGCAGTGCCGGGCGAGATATTAATGAAAAACTGTTTTTT. It codes for CSAGRDINEKLFF.

This chain connects TRBV6-1 to TRBJ2-1, with D perhaps matching TRBD2 (7 bases). The V end lost 4 bases, the J end lost 9 bases, and 13 bases lay between the germline ends. This CDR3 has 13 residues. Germline assignment: CDR1 MNHNS and CDR2 SASEGT. The chain's CDR3 is CASSAGGRVEQFF. The CDR3 DNA is TGTGCCAGCAGTGCGGGGGGCAGGGTTGAGCAGTTCTTC.

This clonotype was detected only a few times. The chain couples TRBV2 to TRBJ2-7, with 9 positions matching TRBD1. This CDR3 is 15 amino acids long. With V trimmed by 5 bases and J by 3 bases, 8 bases remained unmatched. Germline V gene lookup returns CDR1 SNHLY and CDR2 FYNNEI. CDR3 sequence: CASSSGQGTGYEQYF. DNA for the CDR3: TGTGCCAGCAGTTCGGGACAGGGTACGGGCTACGAGCAGTACTTC.

This chain links TRBV12-3 or TRBV12-4 with TRBJ1-1; D is uncertain. Trimming took off 5 bases at V and 9 bases at J, with 19 bases between the two ends. The CDR3 runs 14 residues. The CDR3: CASSTSPGAPKAFF. DNA for the CDR3: TGTGCCAGCAGTACCTCTCCGGGCGCCCCTAAAGCTTTCTTT.

This clonotype was counted at least ten times. The CDR3 protein is CASSPSHEQYF. The CDR3 DNA reads as TGTGCCAGCAGCCCTTCCCACGAGCAGTACTTC. The chain combines TRBV14 with TRBJ2-7; no firm D call. Deletions cut 4 bases from V and 5 bases from J, with 6 bases between. The germline gives CDR1 SGHDN, CDR2 FVKESK. CDR3 size: 11 residues.

This clonotype showed up just a few times. The rearrangement links TRBV5-1 to TRBJ2-1; D perhaps matches TRBD1 (6 bases). V was pared by 0 bases and J by 6 bases, with 10 bases between. The CDR3 has 14 residues. Per the germline V gene, CDR1 is SGHRS and CDR2 is YFSETQ. CDR3 sequence: CASSLGDRRNEQFF. The DNA for the CDR3 is TGCGCCAGCAGCTTGGGCGACAGGCGCAATGAGCAGTTCTTC. Complete variable domain (other parts from reference TRBV5-1 and TRBJ2-1): KAGVTQTPRYLIKTRGQQVTLSCSPISGHRSVSWYQQTPGQGLQFLFEYFSETQRNKGNFPGRFSGRQFSNSRSEMNVSTLELGDSALYLCASSLGDRRNEQFFGPGTRLTVL.

This clonotype was seen repeatedly, ten times or more. The rearrangement uses TRBV6-5 and TRBJ2-2; no reliable D call. Trimming pared 6 bases from V and 1 base from J, leaving 3 bases between. The CDR3 spans 12 residues. The germline CDR1 and CDR2 sequences are MNHEY and SVGAGI. The chain's CDR3 is CASRENTGELFF. CDR3 sequence (DNA): TGTGCCAGCAGGGAGAACACCGGGGAGCTGTTTTTT.

The table lists this clonotype with many counts. CDR3 in amino acids: CSATDRTNEKLFF. DNA for the CDR3: TGCAGTGCGACGGACCGAACTAATGAAAAACTGTTTTTT. The genes are TRBV20-1 and TRBJ1-4, with D unresolved. The CDR3 spans 13 residues. Trimming cost V 6 bases and J 1 base, with 9 bases left between them. Looked up from germline, CDR1 is DFQATT and CDR2 is SNEGSKA (reference sequence).

Concerning this clonotype itself: This may stem from a read error, because a much larger clone lies one nucleotide away. This chain joins TRBV4-1 and TRBJ1-6; 8 bases map to TRBD1. Germline V gene data show CDR1 as MGHRA and CDR2 as YSYEKL. The CDR3 covers 17 residues. The CDR3 DNA reads TGCGCCAGCAGCCAAGAGGCAGGGGGCCGGAATAATTCACCCCTCCCCTTT. The encoded protein is CASSQEAGGRNNSPLPF.

Ten or more counts support this clonotype. The rearrangement joins TRBV4-3 to TRBJ1-1; D is ambiguous. The CDR3 has 15 amino acids. CDR1 and CDR2 from the germline V gene are LGHNA and YSLEER. V was pared by 0 bases and J by 1 base, with 9 bases between. CDR3: CASSQDDSGNTEAFF. The CDR3 coding sequence is TGCGCCAGCAGCCAAGACGACTCGGGGAACACTGAAGCTTTCTTT.

This clonotype was seen many times. The gene calls are TRBV5-1 and TRBJ2-7; TRBD1 is a possible D gene (7 bases). CDR3 length: 15 amino acids. V shed 3 bases and J shed 3 bases, with 16 bases lying between them. The V gene's germline CDR1 is SGHRS and CDR2 YFSETQ. This CDR3 is CASSSLEGANYEQYF. CDR3 DNA sequence: TGCGCCAGCAGCTCGTTGGAGGGGGCCAACTACGAGCAGTACTTC.

The V call is TRBV2, the J call TRBJ1-2; 9 nucleotides match TRBD1. The CDR3 contains 14 residues. CDR1 is SNHLY and CDR2 is FYNNEI in the germline V gene. The junction had 2 bases not matched to a gene; V was cut back by 4 bases and J by 2 bases. The CDR3 DNA is TGTGCCAGCAGTGGGGACAGGGCAAACTATGGCTACACCTTC. Its translation: CASSGDRANYGYTF.

Ten or more counts support this clonotype. The chain links TRBV4-2 to TRBJ2-1; D ambiguous. Looked up from germline, CDR1 is LGHNA and CDR2 is YNFKEQ. The V gene lost 4 bases and the J gene lost 6 bases, with 16 bases spanning the gap. The CDR3 has 15 residues. The CDR3 DNA reads TGTGCCAGCAGCCCCAGAGGAATTAGATTCAATGAGCAGTTCTTC. It translates to CASSPRGIRFNEQFF.

This clonotype was seen a few times. This rearrangement joins TRBV6-1 to TRBJ2-7, with D unclear. The germline V and J ends were trimmed by 7 bases and 2 bases, with 21 bases remaining between them. This CDR3 has 16 amino acids. The V gene's germline CDR1 is MNHNS and CDR2 SASEGT. The CDR3 is CASTPKGRAGPYEQYF. DNA for the CDR3: TGTGCCAGCACCCCGAAGGGTAGAGCCGGGCCCTACGAGCAGTACTTC.

The chain uses TRBV18 and TRBJ2-7; 8 bases agree with TRBD1. Trimming cost V 3 bases and J 7 bases; bases outside gene matches: 11. The CDR3 consists of 15 residues. Germline V lookup: CDR1 KGHSH, CDR2 LQKENI. The CDR3 reads CASSPPGAGGAEQYF. In DNA form, the CDR3 reads TGTGCCAGCTCACCTCCTGGGGCAGGGGGCGCGGAGCAGTACTTC.

This clonotype was detected many times. At one end, the junction sequence differs from germline, possibly due to a read error. This rearrangement joins TRBV28 to TRBJ2-7; no definite D call. CDR3 length: 12 amino acids. The germline CDR1 and CDR2 sequences are MDHEN and SYDVKM. CDR3 amino acids: CASSLSVGLRHF. Written as DNA, the CDR3 is TGTGCCAGCAGTTTATCTGTCGGCCTCCGTCACTTC.

The table lists this clonotype with many counts. This chain uses TRBV29-1 with TRBJ2-3; 8 nucleotides match TRBD1. Trimming cost V 7 bases and J 4 bases; bases outside gene matches: 4. This CDR3 has 12 residues. The germline V gene has CDR1 SQVTM and CDR2 ANQGSEA. This chain's CDR3 is CSARQGPDTQYF. In DNA form, the CDR3 reads TGCAGCGCCCGACAGGGGCCAGATACGCAGTATTTT.

The genes are TRBV7-2 and TRBJ1-5; possible D gene TRBD1, 6 bases. Germline-derived CDR1 and CDR2 are SGHTA and FQGNSA. Trimming pared 3 bases from V and 7 bases from J, leaving 13 bases between. CDR3 length: 14 amino acids. The CDR3 sequence is CASSFRGRDQPQHF. CDR3 DNA sequence: TGTGCCAGCAGCTTCAGGGGTCGGGACCAGCCCCAGCATTTT.